Following are 27 T cell receptor beta chains from one sample sequenced in a study of lymphopenia after photon versus proton radiotherapy. Measured with immunoSEQ multiplex PCR; TCRdb has only the in-frame clones, and not every one. The data show tens of thousands of clones, with around four fifths seen just once and around 30% held by the top ten. The sequencing used peripheral blood, collected from a patient treated with photon-based radiotherapy. Receptors originate from a man aged 45 to 65 with gastric cancer.

The chain links TRBV18 to TRBJ1-5; D gene ambiguous. The V and J ends lost 4 bases and 0 bases respectively, with 7 bases between them. Germline loops: CDR1 KGHSH, CDR2 LQKENI. The CDR3 consists of 14 residues. CDR3 region: CASSQQNSNQPQHF. CDR3 sequence (DNA): TGTGCCAGCTCACAACAGAATAGCAATCAGCCCCAGCATTTT.

The rearrangement links TRBV6-4 to TRBJ2-3; TRBD2 agrees at 11 bases. CDR3 length equals 16 residues. J lost 2 bases, V lost 6 bases, and 7 bases had no gene match. The germline gives CDR1 MRHNA, CDR2 SNTAGT. The CDR3 DNA follows: TGTGCCAGCAGACCCGGGACTAGCGGTTTCACAGATACGCAGTATTTT. This gives the protein CASRPGTSGFTDTQYF.

This clone was seen only a few times. The chain is built from TRBV7-9 and TRBJ2-1, with D perhaps TRBD1 or TRBD2 (5 bases each). The germline V and J ends were trimmed by 5 bases and 0 bases, with 23 bases remaining between them. Germline V lookup: CDR1 SEHNR, CDR2 FQNEAQ (reference sequence). The CDR3 is 19 residues long. CDR3 sequence (DNA): TGTGCCAGCAGCCCGTCTATCGTGGGGACGAGGAGCTCCTACAATGAGCAGTTCTTC. Protein sequence: CASSPSIVGTRSSYNEQFF.

This clone was found a few times. The genes are TRBV15 and TRBJ1-4, with TRBD1 identical over 8 bases. The CDR3 has 14 residues. V lost 3 bases, J lost 8 bases, and 5 bases stayed unmatched. CDR1 and CDR2 from the germline V gene are LNHNV and YYDKDF (reference sequence). In DNA, the CDR3 is TGTGCCACCAGCAGTGGACAGGGAGAAGAAAAACTGTTTTTT. Translated, it gives CATSSGQGEEKLFF.

The chain carries TRBV13 and TRBJ2-3, with 9 bases aligning to TRBD1. Germline V gene data show CDR1 as PRHDT and CDR2 as FYEKMQ (reference sequence). The CDR3 sequence is 15 residues long. V lost 8 bases, J lost 1 base, and 7 bases stayed unmatched. The CDR3 DNA sequence: TGTGCCAGCCACCCCCGGGACAGGGGCACAGATACGCAGTATTTT. As protein: CASHPRDRGTDTQYF. The variable domain in full, completed from reference TRBV13 and TRBJ2-3, reads AAGVIQSPRHLIKEKRETATLKCYPIPRHDTVYWYQQGPGQDPQFLISFYEKMQSDKGSIPDRFSAQQFSDYHSELNMSSLELGDSALYFCASHPRDRGTDTQYFGPGTRLTVL.

The chain links TRBV4-3 to TRBJ2-1, with 8 nucleotides matching TRBD2. CDR3 size: 13 residues. Per germline, CDR1 LGHNA and CDR2 YSLEER. V trimming: 1 base; J trimming: 8 bases; junction bases outside the gene matches: 1. This CDR3 reads CASSQVRGDEQFF. CDR3 sequence (DNA): TGCGCCAGCAGCCAAGTGCGGGGGGATGAGCAGTTCTTC.

The chain links TRBV7-2 to TRBJ1-1, with D unresolved. V was cut by 1 base and J by 0 bases, with 9 bases left in between. This CDR3 is 15 amino acids long. CDR1 and CDR2 from the germline V gene are SGHTA and FQGNSA. CDR3 nucleotides: TGTGCCAGCAGCTTAGGAGGTCCGGTGAACACTGAAGCTTTCTTT. Its translation: CASSLGGPVNTEAFF. Full variable domain (rest looked up from reference TRBV7-2 and TRBJ1-1): GAGVSQSPSNKVTEKGKDVELRCDPISGHTALYWYRQSLGQGLEFLIYFQGNSAPDKSGLPSDRFSAERTGGSVSTLTIQRTQQEDSAVYLCASSLGGPVNTEAFFGQGTRLTVV.

The J gene is TRBJ1-1, the V gene TRBV7-2; tentative D call: TRBD1 (5 bases). Per germline, CDR1 SGHTA and CDR2 FQGNSA. Between the trimmed V and J ends, which lost 1 base and 7 bases, there was a span of 10 bases. CDR3 size: 13 residues. The CDR3 region is CASSLGPGIEAFF. The CDR3 bases are TGTGCCAGCAGCTTAGGCCCAGGGATTGAAGCTTTCTTT.

The chain recombines TRBV9 with TRBJ1-3, with D perhaps matching TRBD1 (5 bases). This CDR3 contains 18 residues. Germline V CDR1 and CDR2: SGDLS, YYNGEE. The germline V and J ends were trimmed by 2 bases and 2 bases, with 20 bases remaining between them. The DNA for the CDR3 is TGTGCCAGCAGCGTGACTCCATTCAGGGTAATGACTGGAAACACCATATATTTT. Its protein is CASSVTPFRVMTGNTIYF.

The chain is built from TRBV30 and TRBJ1-4; D might be TRBD1 (5 bases). The CDR3 is made up of 14 amino acids. Looked up from germline, CDR1 is GTSNPN and CDR2 is SVGIG (reference sequence). V was cut by 2 bases and J by 8 bases, with 15 bases left in between. The CDR3 is CAWSYEAEGEKLFF. CDR3 nucleotides: TGTGCCTGGAGTTACGAGGCCGAGGGGGAAAAACTGTTTTTT.

V gene TRBV6-5 combines with J gene TRBJ1-2; D unclear. The CDR3 covers 13 residues. CDR1 is MNHEY and CDR2 is SVGAGI in the germline V gene. V was clipped by 6 bases and J by 7 bases, with 15 bases between them. CDR3 residues: CASSPQARGGYTF. CDR3 DNA sequence: TGTGCCAGCAGCCCCCAGGCTCGGGGTGGCTACACCTTC.

V gene TRBV27 combines with J gene TRBJ1-2, with TRBD1 matching 8 bases. The trim removed 10 bases at V and 8 bases at J, leaving 6 bases unmatched. The CDR3 spans 11 residues. The V gene's germline CDR1 is MNHEY and CDR2 SMNVEV (reference sequence). CDR3: CATRTGRGYTF. CDR3 bases: TGTGCCACTCGGACAGGGCGGGGCTACACCTTC.

This chain connects TRBV29-1 to TRBJ1-2; 8 bases line up with TRBD1. CDR1 is SQVTM, CDR2 ANQGSEA, per germline. This CDR3 is 13 amino acids long. J gave up 3 bases and V 5 bases, and 5 bases lay outside the gene matches. CDR3 coding DNA: TGCAGCGTTCTGCCAGGGGGCCACTATGGCTACACCTTC. This sequence encodes CSVLPGGHYGYTF. The full variable domain, rest sourced from reference TRBV29-1 and TRBJ1-2, is SAVISQKPSRDICQRGTSLTIQCQVDSQVTMMFWYRQQPGQSLTLIATANQGSEATYESGFVIDKFPISRPNLTFSTLTVSNMSPEDSSIYLCSVLPGGHYGYTFGSGTRLTVV.

This clone was recorded a few times. The DNA for the CDR3 is TGTGCCAGCAGTGAAGAACTATGGCAGTCAATTAATCAGCCCCAGCATTTT. This translates into CASSEELWQSINQPQHF. The V and J genes are TRBV6-1 and TRBJ1-5; D is ambiguous. This CDR3 is 17 amino acids long. V was clipped by 1 base and J by 4 bases, with 17 bases between them. The germline V gene has CDR1 MNHNS and CDR2 SASEGT.

The rearrangement joins TRBV28 to TRBJ1-5; D possibly corresponds to TRBD1 (5 bases). CDR3 length equals 16 residues. V was shortened by 2 bases and J by 0 bases, with 11 bases between the two germline ends. The germline V gene encodes CDR1 MDHEN and CDR2 SYDVKM. CDR3 region: CASSLIWDDSNQPQHF. CDR3 nucleotides: TGTGCCAGCAGTTTAATATGGGACGATAGCAATCAGCCCCAGCATTTT. Using reference TRBV28 and TRBJ1-5 for the parts outside the CDR3, the full variable domain is DVKVTQSSRYLVKRTGEKVFLECVQDMDHENMFWYRQDPGLGLRLIYFSYDVKMKEKGDIPEGYSVSREKKERFSLILESASTNQTSMYLCASSLIWDDSNQPQHFGDGTRLSIL.

The chain carries TRBV7-9 and TRBJ2-7, with D maybe TRBD2 (6 bases). Germline loops: CDR1 SEHNR, CDR2 FQNEAQ (reference sequence). V was pared by 4 bases and J by 0 bases, with 16 bases between. The CDR3 runs 16 residues. CDR3: CASSSPSGFASYEQYF. The CDR3 DNA follows: TGTGCCAGCAGCTCCCCGAGCGGGTTTGCCTCCTACGAGCAGTACTTC.

This clone was seen a handful of times. The J gene is TRBJ2-5, the V gene TRBV6-5; D may be TRBD1 (6 bases). This CDR3 is built from 15 residues. The ends were cut back, 0 bases at V and 2 bases at J, with 10 bases in the middle. CDR1 and CDR2 from the germline V gene are MNHEY and SVGAGI. The chain's CDR3 is CASSYSLDRQETQYF. The CDR3 DNA is TGTGCCAGCAGTTACTCCCTCGACAGGCAAGAGACCCAGTACTTC.

V gene TRBV7-2 combines with J gene TRBJ2-3; D gene ambiguous. This CDR3 is 13 amino acids long. Trimming cost V 1 base and J 9 bases, with 11 bases left between them. Germline V gene lookup returns CDR1 SGHTA and CDR2 FQGNSA. The CDR3 coding sequence is TGTGCCAGCAGCTTAGAGAGGTTGGGGACGCAGTATTTT. The encoded protein is CASSLERLGTQYF.

The chain has TRBV19 and TRBJ1-1; no clear D. The CDR3 length is 11 residues. The germline V gene encodes CDR1 LNHDA and CDR2 SQIVND (reference sequence). Between the trimmed V and J ends, which lost 8 bases and 5 bases, there was a span of 9 bases. The CDR3: CASEGWTEAFF. CDR3 in DNA: TGTGCCAGTGAGGGATGGACTGAAGCTTTCTTT.

The genes are TRBV28 and TRBJ2-1; TRBD2 might be the D (6 bases). This CDR3 comprises 14 residues. Trimming stripped 3 bases from V and 10 bases from J, with 16 bases between. Germline assignment: CDR1 MDHEN and CDR2 SYDVKM. CDR3 DNA sequence: TGTGCCAGCAGTTTCGAGATAGGACTAAGCGAGCAGTTCTTC. This translates into CASSFEIGLSEQFF.

This chain links TRBV2 with TRBJ2-7; 7 bases line up with TRBD1. This CDR3 has 15 amino acids. Germline-derived CDR1 and CDR2 are SNHLY and FYNNEI. J was trimmed by 1 base and V by 6 bases; bases with no gene match: 9. DNA for the CDR3: TGTGCCAGCAGGCTCCAACAGGGGCAGTCCTACGAGCAGTACTTC. This gives the protein CASRLQQGQSYEQYF.

The chain employs TRBV14 and TRBJ2-2; D might be TRBD1 or TRBD2, each matching 6 bases. V gave up 0 bases and J gave up 5 bases, with 16 bases separating them. The CDR3 is 17 amino acids. Germline lookup yields CDR1 SGHDN and CDR2 FVKESK. In nucleotides, the CDR3 is TGTGCCAGCAGCCAAGATCGGGGGCAGGTGGGGACCGGGGAGCTGTTTTTT. This sequence encodes CASSQDRGQVGTGELFF.

The rearrangement uses TRBV18 and TRBJ2-1; D might be TRBD1 or TRBD2, each matching 6 bases. The germline CDR1 and CDR2 sequences are KGHSH and LQKENI. CDR3 size: 14 residues. V was shortened by 6 bases and J by 7 bases, with 16 bases between the two germline ends. The CDR3 here is CASSTRGAGNEQFF. DNA of the CDR3: TGTGCCAGCTCTACGAGGGGGGCTGGGAATGAGCAGTTCTTC.

A few counts support this clone. The rearrangement uses TRBV6-1 and TRBJ1-1, with D perhaps matching TRBD1 (6 bases). This CDR3 contains 15 residues. Germline V gene lookup returns CDR1 MNHNS and CDR2 SASEGT. The ends were cut back, 2 bases at V and 1 base at J, with 11 bases in the middle. CDR3 DNA sequence: TGTGCCAGCAGTGAACTTCCGACAGGGAACACTGAAGCTTTCTTT. Translating it yields CASSELPTGNTEAFF.

This rearrangement joins TRBV4-2 to TRBJ1-4; D may be TRBD1 (5 bases). CDR1 and CDR2 from the germline V gene are LGHNA and YNFKEQ. V dropped 1 base and J dropped 2 bases, with 14 bases sitting between them. The length of the CDR3 is 17 residues. In DNA, the CDR3 is TGTGCCAGCAGCCAAGGGGACCCCGGCGGGACTAATGAAAAACTGTTTTTT. This sequence encodes CASSQGDPGGTNEKLFF.

This clone was seen a single time. The V and J genes are TRBV10-3 and TRBJ2-7; 9 nucleotides line up with TRBD1. The CDR3 runs 14 residues. V dropped 5 bases and J dropped 2; count of bases not matched to a gene: 4. Germline V gives CDR1 ENHRY, CDR2 SYGVKD. CDR3 coding DNA: TGTGCCATCAGTCGGGGACAGGGCACCTACGAGCAGTACTTC. Residues: CAISRGQGTYEQYF.

V is TRBV18 and J is TRBJ1-3; 9 positions match TRBD1. Trimming took 3 bases from V and 1 from J; bases not matched to a gene: 7. Germline V gene data show CDR1 as KGHSH and CDR2 as LQKENI. The CDR3 loop spans 17 amino acids. In DNA form, the CDR3 reads TGTGCCAGCTCACCGCTACCGGGACAGGGTTCTGGAAACACCATATATTTT. Translation gives CASSPLPGQGSGNTIYF.